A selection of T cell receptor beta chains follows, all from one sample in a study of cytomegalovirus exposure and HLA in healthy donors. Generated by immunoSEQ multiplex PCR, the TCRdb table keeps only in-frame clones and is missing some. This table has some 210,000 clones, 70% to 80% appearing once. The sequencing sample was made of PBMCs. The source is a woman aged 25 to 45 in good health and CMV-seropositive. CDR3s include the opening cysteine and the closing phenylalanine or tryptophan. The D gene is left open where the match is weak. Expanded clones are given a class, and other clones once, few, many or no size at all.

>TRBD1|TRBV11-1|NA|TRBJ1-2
CASSRYQGESGYTF
TGTGCCAGCAGCCGTTACCAGGGGGAGTCGGGCTACACCTTC
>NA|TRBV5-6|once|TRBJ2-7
CASSLAIEQYF
TGTGCCAGCAGCTTGGCTATCGAGCAGTACTTC
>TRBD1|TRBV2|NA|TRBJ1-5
CASSGLQGASQPQHF
TGTGCCAGCAGTGGGTTACAGGGGGCGAGTCAGCCCCAGCATTTT
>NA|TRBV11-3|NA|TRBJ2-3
CASSLGDFPTDTQYF
TGTGCCAGCAGCTTAGGGGACTTCCCCACAGATACGCAGTATTTT
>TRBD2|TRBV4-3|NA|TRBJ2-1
CASSQLGTSISSYNEQFF
TGCGCCAGCAGCCAACTCGGGACTAGCATTAGCTCCTACAATGAGCAGTTCTTC
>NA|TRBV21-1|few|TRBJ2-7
CASSNEGNYEQYF
TGTGCCAGCAGCAATGAGGGAAACTACGAGCAGTACTTC
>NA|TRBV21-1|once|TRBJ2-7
CARGRDAPSYEQYF
TGTGCCAGGGGGCGGGACGCACCGTCCTACGAGCAGTACTTC
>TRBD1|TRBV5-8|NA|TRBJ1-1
CATPGQRISNTEAFF
TGTGCCACCCCGGGACAGAGGATTTCGAACACTGAAGCTTTCTTT
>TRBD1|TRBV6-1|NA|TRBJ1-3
CASRKTGAGNTIYF
TGTGCCAGCAGAAAAACAGGGGCTGGAAACACCATATATTTT
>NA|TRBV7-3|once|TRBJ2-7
CASRTIGEVNREQYF
TGTGCCAGCAGGACGATTGGGGAGGTTAACCGCGAGCAGTACTTC
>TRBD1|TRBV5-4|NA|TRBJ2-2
CASSLGRGGQGKLGELFF
TGTGCCAGCAGCTTGGGTCGCGGGGGACAGGGGAAGTTAGGGGAGCTGTTTTTT
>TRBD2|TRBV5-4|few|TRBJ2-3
CASSLVAGVSADTQYF
TGTGCCAGCAGCTTGGTAGCGGGAGTGTCCGCAGATACGCAGTATTTT
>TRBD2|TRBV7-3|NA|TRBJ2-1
CASGISGSRYNEQFF
TGTGCCAGCGGGATCAGCGGGAGTAGGTACAATGAGCAGTTCTTC
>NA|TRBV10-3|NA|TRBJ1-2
CAISNVGQGYGYTF
TGTGCCATCAGTAATGTGGGACAAGGCTATGGCTACACCTTC
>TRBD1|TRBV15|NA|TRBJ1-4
CATSNFRGHRVYEKLFF
TGTGCCACCAGCAACTTCAGGGGGCATAGGGTTTATGAAAAACTGTTTTTT
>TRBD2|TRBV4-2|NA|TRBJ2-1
CASSHGSGRAFNEQFF
TGTGCCAGCAGCCATGGGAGCGGGAGGGCCTTCAATGAGCAGTTCTTC
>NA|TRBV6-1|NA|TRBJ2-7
CASSRDRGGYEQYF
TGTGCCAGCAGTAGGGATCGAGGAGGCTACGAGCAGTACTTC
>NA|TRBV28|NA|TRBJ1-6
CASSSVGAGSPLHF
TGTGCCAGCAGTTCAGTAGGGGCTGGATCACCCCTCCACTTT
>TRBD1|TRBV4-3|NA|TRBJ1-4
CASSQGQGIGNEKLFF
TGCGCCAGCAGCCAAGGACAGGGGATAGGTAATGAAAAACTGTTTTTT
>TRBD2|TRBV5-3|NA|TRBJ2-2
CARSRSPTSGGPRRQTGELFF
TGTGCCAGAAGCCGATCCCCGACTAGCGGGGGACCTCGTCGTCAGACCGGGGAGCTGTTTTTT
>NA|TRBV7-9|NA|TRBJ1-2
CACSNRDKEYYGYTF
TGTGCCTGTTCGAACCGGGACAAGGAATACTATGGCTACACCTTC
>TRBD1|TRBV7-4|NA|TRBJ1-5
CASSLRAILGTGDQPQHF
TGTGCCAGCAGCTTAAGGGCAATTCTGGGGACAGGGGATCAGCCCCAGCATTTT
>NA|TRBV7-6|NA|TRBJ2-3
CASSSRGDTQYF
TGTGCCAGCAGCTCAAGGGGAGATACGCAGTATTTT
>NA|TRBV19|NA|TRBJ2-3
CASSTGGAGLGDTQYF
TGTGCCAGTAGTACCGGCGGCGCAGGACTTGGAGATACGCAGTATTTT
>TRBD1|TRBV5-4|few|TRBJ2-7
CASSLGAGTGAYEQYF
TGTGCCAGCAGCTTGGGGGCCGGGACAGGGGCCTACGAGCAGTACTTC
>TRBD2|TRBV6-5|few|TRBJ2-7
CASSGGSHEQYF
TGTGCCAGCAGTGGCGGGAGCCATGAGCAGTACTTC
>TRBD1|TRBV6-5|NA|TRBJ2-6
CASSPQGWGANVLTF
TGTGCCAGCAGTCCACAGGGGTGGGGGGCCAACGTCCTGACTTTC
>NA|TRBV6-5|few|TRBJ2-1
CASRETGPGEQFF
TGTGCCAGCAGAGAAACAGGGCCCGGGGAGCAGTTCTTC
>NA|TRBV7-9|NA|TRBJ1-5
CASSLGQNQPQHF
TGTGCCAGCAGCTTAGGCCAGAATCAGCCCCAGCATTTT
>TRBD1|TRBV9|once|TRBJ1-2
CASSQGQGYGYTF
TGTGCCAGCAGCCAGGGACAGGGATATGGCTACACCTTC
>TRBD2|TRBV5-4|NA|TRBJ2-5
CASSNGLAGIGETQYF
TGTGCCAGCAGCAACGGACTAGCGGGAATCGGAGAGACCCAGTACTTC
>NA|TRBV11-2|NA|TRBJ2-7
CASSFRQVYEQYF
TGTGCCAGCAGCTTCAGACAGGTCTACGAGCAGTACTTC
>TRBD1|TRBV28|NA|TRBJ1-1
CASTTRDRYTEAFF
TGTGCCAGCACAACCCGGGACAGATACACTGAAGCTTTCTTT
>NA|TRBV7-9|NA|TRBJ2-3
CASSLMVLPGDTQYF
TGTGCCAGCAGCTTAATGGTACTTCCAGGGGATACGCAGTATTTT
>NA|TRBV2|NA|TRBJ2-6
CASSRSAGANVLTF
TGTGCCAGCAGCAGGTCGGCAGGGGCCAACGTCCTGACTTTC
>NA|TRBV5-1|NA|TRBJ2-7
CASSLVQGLSYEQYF
TGCGCCAGCAGCTTGGTTCAGGGGCTTTCCTACGAGCAGTACTTC
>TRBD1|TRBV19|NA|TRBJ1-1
CASSTDRVRTEAFF
TGTGCCAGTAGTACCGACAGGGTTCGCACTGAAGCTTTCTTT
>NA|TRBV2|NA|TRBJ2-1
CASSTSGGRGYNEQFF
TGTGCCAGCAGTACTTCCGGGGGGAGGGGGTACAATGAGCAGTTCTTC
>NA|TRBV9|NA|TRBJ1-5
CASSVGAGESNQPQHF
TGTGCCAGCAGCGTAGGCGCGGGGGAAAGCAATCAGCCCCAGCATTTT
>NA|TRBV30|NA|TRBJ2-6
CAWSDASSGSGANVLTF
TGTGCCTGGAGTGACGCCAGTTCAGGGTCTGGGGCCAACGTCCTGACTTTC
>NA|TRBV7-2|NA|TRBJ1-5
CASSLVGINQPQHF
TGTGCCAGCAGCTTAGTGGGCATCAATCAGCCCCAGCATTTT
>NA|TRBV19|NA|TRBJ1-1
CASKTRWGGPKGTEAFF
TGTGCCAGTAAAACCCGCTGGGGGGGGCCCAAGGGCACTGAAGCTTTCTTT
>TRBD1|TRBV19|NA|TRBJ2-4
CASSATLGQGQNIQYF
TGTGCCAGTAGTGCCACCTTAGGACAGGGACAAAACATTCAGTACTTC
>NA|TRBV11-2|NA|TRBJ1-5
CASSLVRQPLGQPQHF
TGTGCCAGCAGCTTAGTTAGACAGCCTCTCGGTCAGCCCCAGCATTTT
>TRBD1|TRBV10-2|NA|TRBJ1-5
CASRDRGLNQPQHF
TGCGCCAGCAGGGACAGGGGGTTAAATCAGCCCCAGCATTTT
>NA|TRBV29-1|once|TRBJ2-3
CSVDAGFISDTQYF
TGCAGCGTTGATGCAGGGTTCATTTCAGATACGCAGTATTTT
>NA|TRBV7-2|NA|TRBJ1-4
CASSPAGSNEKLFF
TGTGCCAGCAGCCCGGCGGGATCAAATGAAAAACTGTTTTTT
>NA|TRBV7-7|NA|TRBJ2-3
CASSLAGAEDTQYF
TGTGCCAGCAGCTTAGCGGGAGCGGAAGATACGCAGTATTTT
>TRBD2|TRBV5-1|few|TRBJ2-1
CASSYGGYYNEQFF
TGCGCCAGCAGCTACGGGGGGTACTACAATGAGCAGTTCTTC